This T cell receptor beta chain is from a study of shared clonotypes between healthy human individuals (dated by TCRdb to about 2020). Broadly, across the study: The cohort comprised two women and a few men aged 18 to 49 years. For each donor, CD4 naive and CD4 memory were each given three plates, CD8 naive was given two plates, and CD8 memory was given one plate. Between about 0.85 and 10 billion PBMCs per donor were obtained by leukapheresis. To estimate repertoire size and how much clonotype sharing occurs between individuals, the study deeply sequenced the blood TCR repertoires of roughly 5 healthy adults. Different laboratories and diverse techniques were used to prepare libraries and sequence TCR repertoires, to increase sequencing depth and limit assay-specific biases. Overall study results and their limits: Larger estimated clonotype richness was generally found for naive subsets than for memory subsets. The genetic and exposure-history diversity represented was limited by the small number of donors. Only blood was sampled, and tissue TCR repertoires likely differ from those in blood. Incomplete sequencing was indicated by rarefaction of sorted-subset datasets, despite the large sequencing depth. Compared with non-shared clonotypes, the clonotypes found in all four sorted-subset donors had higher generation probabilities. Sharing across a few donors was observed for about 5% of naive CD4, 3.5% of naive CD8, about 2.3% of memory CD4, and approximately 0.41% of memory CD8 clonotypes. Pairwise subsampling indicated that sequencing depth was expected to affect the degree of clonotype sharing among donors.

Turning to this clone: It lacks a known antigen. Per-base quality was not reported, and no clone a single base away is much larger than it.

Donors were healthy HIV-negative adults with no recently reported acute infections or vaccinations. All donors were Caucasian adults living in Nashville, Tennessee, USA. CD4+ T cells were enriched through magnetic negative selection, after which naive cells were positively selected on CD45RA and the remaining negative fraction served as the memory subset. Blood was obtained by leukapheresis, after which PBMCs were separated by Ficoll-Histopaque density gradient centrifugation and cryopreserved in liquid nitrogen vapor phase. Purity and quantity of every magnetically sorted T cell population were checked by analytical flow cytometry. Each sorted fraction had its genomic DNA isolated and then quantified by UV absorbance on a Nanodrop 2000c. The CDR3 numbers 16 residues from cysteine through phenylalanine. This entry keeps only the CDR3 DNA: 48 bases, framed from base 1. Trimming takes 2 bases from V and 0 bases from J, and the germline ends sit 10 bases apart. For CDR1 and CDR2, the germline V gene lists MNHNS and SASEGT.

TCR CDR3 regions were amplified from genomic DNA by multiplex PCR using the deep immunoSEQ assay. For each cell subset, the extracted genomic DNA was distributed evenly across all wells of several immunoSEQ 96-well plates, and each plate served as one replicate. For sorted subsets, each replicate PCR was loaded with 200 ng genomic DNA, equivalent to 30,000 or so T cell genomes. Purified libraries were measured with a Qubit 3.0 fluorometer, size-checked on a Bioanalyzer 2100, and measured again with the KAPA Library Quantification kit. A separate single-read 150-cycle Illumina NextSeq 550 flow cell was used to sequence each immunoSEQ 96-well plate. The paper's processing steps were these. Because only junctional sequences without quality scores were contained in the immunoSEQ output, filtering matching that applied to full-length reads could not be performed. To assign V/J genes and CDR3, sequences were annotated using PyIR, a Python wrapper for IgBLAST v1.9, with IMGT germline references. Any read was removed if the V/J assignment was weak (E-value above 1e-6), the CDR3 was missing, or the read contained stop codons, out-of-frame junctions, or ambiguous translated residues. A V3J clonotype was defined by an identical inferred V gene, J gene, and CDR3 amino acid sequence. The percentage overlap between two repertoires was calculated by dividing the number of shared unique clonotypes by the size of the smaller repertoire. Three approaches were used to assess repertoire richness: RTK rarefaction, the Chao1 estimator, and Recon v2.1 estimates of unobserved clonotypes. For all TCRbeta clonotypes obtained by the gDNA method from several donors, generation probabilities were computed with OLGA. TCRdb re-hosts the immuneACCESS table, in-frame sequences only. Its copies lack some clones; in the studies checked, an unresolved V gene accounts for under half of them, and the cause for the rest is not known. That table gives V, J and clone size, and the DNA gave D and trimming. This sample holds about 2,500,000 clones; more than 80% were observed only once. The ten largest clonotypes hold around 0.14% of the sample.

The specimen sequenced was naive CD4+ T cells sorted from blood. Read against the paper, the sample's cell subset or site label means: CD45RA+ positively selected. This receptor chain uses TRBV6-1 and TRBJ1-4, with the D gene call left open. The TCR sequence derives from a man aged 18 to 35 in good health. The DNA sequence reads TGTGCCAGCAGTGAAAACAGATTAGCAACTAATGAAAAACTGTTTTTT. This sequence encodes CASSENRLATNEKLFF.